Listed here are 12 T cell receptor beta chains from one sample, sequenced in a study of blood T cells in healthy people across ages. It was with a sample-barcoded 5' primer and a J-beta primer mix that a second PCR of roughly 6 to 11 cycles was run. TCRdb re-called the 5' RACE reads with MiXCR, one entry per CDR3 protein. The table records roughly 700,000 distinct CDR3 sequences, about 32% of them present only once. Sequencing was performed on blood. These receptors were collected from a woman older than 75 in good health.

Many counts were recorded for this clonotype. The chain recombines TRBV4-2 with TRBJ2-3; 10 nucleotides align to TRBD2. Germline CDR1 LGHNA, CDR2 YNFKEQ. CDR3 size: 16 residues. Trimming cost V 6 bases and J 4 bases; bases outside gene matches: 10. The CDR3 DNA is TGTGCCAGCAGGTTAAGCGGGGGGGCTTCGGCAGATACGCAGTATTTT. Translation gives CASRLSGGASADTQYF.

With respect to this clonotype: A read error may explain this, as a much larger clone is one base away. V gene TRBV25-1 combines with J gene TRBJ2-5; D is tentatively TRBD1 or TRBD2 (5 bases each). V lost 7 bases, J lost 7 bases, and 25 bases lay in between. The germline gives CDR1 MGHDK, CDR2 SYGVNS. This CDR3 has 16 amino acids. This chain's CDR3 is CASTPRKGWAGGTQYF. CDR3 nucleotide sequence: TGTGCCAGCACTCCTAGAAAGGGGTGGGCAGGAGGGACCCAGTACTTC.

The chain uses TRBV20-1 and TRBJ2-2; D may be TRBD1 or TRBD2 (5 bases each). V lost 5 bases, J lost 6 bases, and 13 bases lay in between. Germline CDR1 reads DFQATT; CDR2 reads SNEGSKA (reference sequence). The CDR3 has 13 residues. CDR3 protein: CSAQRRESGELFF. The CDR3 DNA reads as TGCAGTGCTCAGCGCAGGGAGTCCGGGGAGCTGTTTTTT.

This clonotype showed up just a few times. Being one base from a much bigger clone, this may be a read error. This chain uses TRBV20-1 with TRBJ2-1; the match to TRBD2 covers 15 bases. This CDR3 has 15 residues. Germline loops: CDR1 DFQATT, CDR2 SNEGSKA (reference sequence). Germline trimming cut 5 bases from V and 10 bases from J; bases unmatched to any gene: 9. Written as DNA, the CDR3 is TGCAGTGCTTACGGACTAGCGGGGGGGCAATACGAGCAGTTCTTC. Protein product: CSAYGLAGGQYEQFF.

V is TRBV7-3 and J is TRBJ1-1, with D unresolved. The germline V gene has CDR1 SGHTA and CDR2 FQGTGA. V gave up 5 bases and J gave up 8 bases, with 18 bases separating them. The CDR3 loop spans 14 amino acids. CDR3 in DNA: TGTGCCAGCAGCCCATCGGACGGGAATAAGGAAGCTTTCTTT. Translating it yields CASSPSDGNKEAFF. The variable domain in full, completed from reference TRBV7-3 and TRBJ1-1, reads GAGVSQTPSNKVTEKGKYVELRCDPISGHTALYWYRQSLGQGPEFLIYFQGTGAADDSGLPNDRFFAVRPEGSVSTLKIQRTERGDSAVYLCASSPSDGNKEAFFGQGTRLTVV.

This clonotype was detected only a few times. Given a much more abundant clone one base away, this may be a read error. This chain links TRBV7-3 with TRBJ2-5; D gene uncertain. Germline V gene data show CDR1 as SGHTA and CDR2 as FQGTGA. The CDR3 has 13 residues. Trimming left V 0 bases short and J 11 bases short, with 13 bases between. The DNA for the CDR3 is TGTGCCAGCAGCTTAACGTTTGGCAATGAGCAGTACTTC. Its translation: CASSLTFGNEQYF.

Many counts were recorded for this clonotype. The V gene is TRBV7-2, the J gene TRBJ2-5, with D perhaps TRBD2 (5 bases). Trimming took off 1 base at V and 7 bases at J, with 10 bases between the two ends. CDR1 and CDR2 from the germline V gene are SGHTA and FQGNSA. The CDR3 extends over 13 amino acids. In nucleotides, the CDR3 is TGTGCCAGCAGCTTAGGAAAAGGAGGGACCCAGTACTTC. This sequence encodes CASSLGKGGTQYF.

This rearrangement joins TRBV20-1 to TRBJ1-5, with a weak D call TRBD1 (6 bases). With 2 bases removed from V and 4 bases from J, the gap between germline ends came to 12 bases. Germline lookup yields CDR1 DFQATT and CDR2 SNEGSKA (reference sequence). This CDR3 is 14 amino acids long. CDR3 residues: CSARYTGRNQPQHF. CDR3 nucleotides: TGCAGTGCTAGATATACAGGGCGGAATCAGCCCCAGCATTTT.

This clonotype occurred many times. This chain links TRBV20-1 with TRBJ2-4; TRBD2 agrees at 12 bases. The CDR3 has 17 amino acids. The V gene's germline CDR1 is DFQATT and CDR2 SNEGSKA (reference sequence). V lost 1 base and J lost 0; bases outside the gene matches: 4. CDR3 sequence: CSARVLAGGLAKNIQYF. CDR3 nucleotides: TGCAGTGCTAGAGTACTAGCGGGGGGACTAGCCAAAAACATTCAGTACTTC.

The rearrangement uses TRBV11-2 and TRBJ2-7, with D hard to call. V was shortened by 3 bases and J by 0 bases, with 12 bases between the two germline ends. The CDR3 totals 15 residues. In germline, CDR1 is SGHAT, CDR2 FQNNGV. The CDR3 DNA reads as TGTGCCAGCAGCTTTGGGTCCCGGAGCTCCTACGAGCAGTACTTC. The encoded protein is CASSFGSRSSYEQYF.

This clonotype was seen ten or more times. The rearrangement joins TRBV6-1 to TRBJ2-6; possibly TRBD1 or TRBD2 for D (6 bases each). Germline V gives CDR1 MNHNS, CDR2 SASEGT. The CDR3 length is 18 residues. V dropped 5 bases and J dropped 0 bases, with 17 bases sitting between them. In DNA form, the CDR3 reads TGTGCCAGCAGTCAACGACAGGAGACTAGCTCTGGGGCCAACGTCCTGACTTTC. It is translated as CASSQRQETSSGANVLTF.

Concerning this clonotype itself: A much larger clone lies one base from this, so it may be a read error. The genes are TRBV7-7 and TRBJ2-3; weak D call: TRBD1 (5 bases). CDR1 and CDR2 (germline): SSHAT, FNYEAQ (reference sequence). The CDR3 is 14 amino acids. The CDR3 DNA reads TGTGCTAGCAACTTAAGCAGGGTGGCAGATACGCAGTATTTT. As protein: CASNLSRVADTQYF.